This T cell receptor beta chain derives from a study of regulatory T cells in long-lasting Graves disease. Across the whole study: Those Graves' patients who were newly diagnosed had been on antithyroid drugs under 3 months.

The study, taken as a whole, reports: Preferential use of TRBV28, TRBJ1-2 and TRBJ2-5 was seen in persistent disease.

Germline CDR1 reads MGHRA; CDR2 reads YSYEKL. Trimming took 3 bases from V and 5 from J; bases not matched to a gene: 6. The CDR3 covers 16 residues. Worth noting for this clonotype: Its antigen is not identified.

The sample's time point: newly diagnosed GD, antithyroid drugs for less than 3 months. The authors made the TCR library using RNA they extracted from PBMCs. HTBI primers from iRepertoire and Arm-PCR of CDR3 regions yielded the TCR beta libraries. TCRdb re-analysed the multiplex PCR reads in MiXCR, keeping a single row per CDR3 protein. The table records roughly 510,000 distinct CDR3 sequences, about 15% of them present only once. These data also featured in a second study, about T cells in Graves' hyperthyroidism and ophthalmopathy. That paper states: Most thyroid clonotypes that were expanded above 0.001 also turned up in blood.

This sequence joins TRBV4-1 and TRBJ2-2; 10 nucleotides line up with TRBD2. The specimen comprised peripheral blood mononuclear cells (PBMCs), sampled at new diagnosis, from a patient treated with antithyroid drugs. This TCR derives from a man younger than 35 with Graves disease. The CDR3 coding sequence is TGCGCCAGCAGCCATCCCTCTAGCGGGGGTACCGGGGAGCTGTTTTTT. Translating gives CASSHPSSGGTGELFF.